This T cell receptor beta chain derives from a study of blood T cell repertoires in COVID-19. Libraries were prepared by immunoSEQ multiplex PCR; TCRdb keeps only in-frame clonotypes and omits some of them. In the table there are fewer than 400,000 clones, around 86% of which are singletons. CDR3 length: 14 residues. The V end was cut by 0 bases, the J end by 3 bases, with 9 bases between. Germline CDR1 and CDR2: MNHEY and SVGAGI. V and J are TRBV6-5 and TRBJ2-7, with D possibly matching TRBD1 (6 bases). Sequenced input: PBMCs or T cells enriched from blood (not recorded which). The TCR was taken from a young man who had recovered from COVID-19. Here the CDR3 DNA reads TGTGCCAGCAGTTACTCCCTACAGGGCTACGAGCAGTACTTC. Translating it yields CASSYSLQGYEQYF.